Here is one T cell receptor (beta chain) with its context. The data originate from a study of blood T cell repertoires in COVID-19. Study information: Acute-phase and convalescent COVID-19 samples originated in the United States, Italy and Spain. The analysed material was cDNA or gDNA that came from T cells, B-cell-depleted T cells, or PBMCs.

Per the authors' pipeline: Scientists estimated how many nucleated cells there were by amplifying reference gene primers. Generated by immunoSEQ multiplex PCR, the TCRdb table keeps only in-frame clones and is missing some. That table gives V, J and clone size, and the DNA gave D and trimming. The sample has roughly 100,000 clones, over 75% seen once; the top ten hold 13%. Germline V gene sequence: CDR1 SNHLY, CDR2 FYNNEI. The V end was cut by 3 bases, the J end by 3 bases, with 18 bases between. This CDR3 spans 18 amino acids. The sequenced material came from peripheral blood. The source is a human donor in a cohort sampled during active or convalescent COVID-19. The chain recombines TRBV2 with TRBJ2-6; a weak D match, TRBD1 (6 bases). The DNA of the CDR3 is TGTGCCAGCAGTGAGGGGGCCGGGGAAGGAGGTGGGGCCAACGTCCTGACTTTC. Translation: CASSEGAGEGGGANVLTF. The full variable domain, rest sourced from reference TRBV2 and TRBJ2-6, is EPEVTQTPSHQVTQMGQEVILRCVPISNHLYFYWYRQILGQKVEFLVSFYNNEISEKSEIFDDQFSVERPDGSNFTLKIRSTKLEDSAMYFCASSEGAGEGGGANVLTFGAGSRLTVL.